The entry below describes one T cell receptor (beta chain). Produced via immunoSEQ multiplex PCR; TCRdb's table is partial and in-frame only. Found here are about 220,000 clones, approximately 85% of them singletons; the top ten hold around 2.5%. The record originates from a study of blood T cell repertoires in COVID-19. Background on the study: The United States, Italy and Spain supplied acute and convalescent COVID-19 samples. Sample material is recorded as cDNA or gDNA derived from T cells, B-cell-depleted T cells, or PBMCs.

There are 15 residues in the CDR3. J lost 5 bases, V lost 7 bases, and 10 bases had no gene match. Germline V CDR1 and CDR2: MNHGY, SAAAGT. The chain joins TRBV6-8 to TRBJ2-3, with 9 bases matching TRBD2. The TCR originated in a woman in her sixties or seventies with COVID-19, enrolled during active disease. The sequenced material came from peripheral blood. The chain's CDR3 is CASILYAGGQDTQYF. CDR3 nucleotides: TGTGCCAGCATACTTTACGCGGGGGGGCAAGATACGCAGTATTTT.